This paragraph covers one TCR beta chain sequence. Its antigen remains unknown. The sample comes from a study of blood T cells in healthy people across ages. Findings and limits, study-wide: TCR beta diversity per million T cells fell roughly linearly with age. Because sorting was not performed, PBMCs prevented conclusive naive versus antigen-experienced comparison. It was found that TCR beta diversity correlated strongly with the percentage of naive T cells. One million T cells yielded diversity estimates that were considered underestimates.

The V gene lost 7 bases and the J gene lost 0 bases, with 19 bases spanning the gap. This CDR3 spans 16 amino acids. The germline V gene has CDR1 SGHRS and CDR2 YFSETQ. Primed by a sample-barcoded 5' primer and a J-beta primer mix, a second PCR proceeded for about 7 to 12 cycles. TCRdb reprocessed the 5' RACE reads via MiXCR and lists one record per CDR3 protein. The sample consists of hundreds of thousands of distinct CDR3 sequences, approximately 59% of them appearing once. The sequence came from a man in his sixties in good health. What was sequenced was blood. The rearrangement joins TRBV5-1 to TRBJ1-2; D perhaps matches TRBD1 (5 bases). The CDR3 DNA reads TGCGCCAGCCAAGACCCGGGGCCACCCTCTAACTATGGCTACACCTTC. As protein: CASQDPGPPSNYGYTF.